Included here is one TCR beta chain sequence, with context. The antigen this receptor binds is unknown. No base qualities exist here, and no much larger clone lies one base off it. This sample is drawn from a study of cytomegalovirus exposure and HLA in healthy donors (dated by TCRdb to 2016 to 2017). Looking at the study overall: An earlier analysis of more than 550 of the donors reported roughly 300 Gb of sequence data and 95 million to 140 million unique TCR beta sequences obtained from some 200 million T cells. Every repertoire in the discovery cohort had been generated on one and the same sequencing platform. Genome-wide SNP genotypes for about 65% of the 666 donors were used in a later genetic analysis, which treated that subset as a discovery cohort. To predict cytomegalovirus infection status, the study combined high-throughput TCR immunosequencing, statistical association of individual TCRs with disease status, and machine learning. An early release that covered 500 to 800 HLA-typed donors contained approximately 290 gigabases of sequencing data and 85 million to 100 million unique TCR sequences. The study aimed to test whether signatures of past pathogen exposure could be identified by cataloging public T cell receptors. Rather than using new phenotypic data, the later analysis identified candidate immune exposures from TCR beta sequences and from how often those sequences occurred across donors. A later analysis re-analyzed previously published TCR beta repertoires from several hundred donors and added high-resolution HLA genotyping to study TCR occurrence patterns. Besides the first cohort of around 700 subjects, a separate validation cohort made up of 120 or so different subjects was used. On average, roughly 250,000 unique TCR beta nucleotide sequences were sequenced per donor among some 430 genotyped donors of the cohort, with about 17% of those sequences being non-productive. Alongside the repertoire data, information on donor age, sex, ethnicity and CMV serostatus was compiled. The study used immunosequencing to profile the T cell repertoires of under 700 subjects and linked those repertoires to cytomegalovirus serostatus. Because of strong linkage in the cohort, roughly five DR-DQ haplotypes were treated as single units for association and clustering. Of the roughly 390 genotyped donors, 75% to 85% were placed in the genetic ancestry cluster associated with self-reported Caucasian donors. Class I and class II HLA loci were covered by the typing at four-digit resolution. To decide whether each TCR beta V gene segment behaved as functional or pseudogenic, an earlier analysis of some 540 of the donors relied on high-throughput TCR beta sequencing. The number of donors typed differed by locus, with 629-630 for A, B, C, DRB1 and DQB1, about 500 for DQA1, over 600 for DPA1, and 400 to 490 for DPB1.

Broad study findings and their caveats: In a later analysis, HLA-associated TCR beta chains showed more clonal expansion and lower generation probabilities than non-associated chains that were equally common. The study gave a list of 150 to 200 TCR beta chains associated with cytomegalovirus. A later analysis associated some 17,000 TCR beta sequences with specific HLA alleles at a false discovery rate of 0.05. Sequencing depth was assumed to be roughly uniform across donors in the presence/absence analyses, though that assumption may not hold. According to a later analysis, parvovirus B19, influenza, CMV and Epstein-Barr virus appeared linked to several top co-occurrence clusters. According to a later analysis, TCR association rates differed among HLA loci, with DRB1 alleles showing the most associated TCRs and HLA-C alleles showing the fewest. The earlier analysis of some 540 of the donors excluded over 15 rarely observed V segments, including chromosome 9 orphons, because counts were too low. In an earlier analysis of roughly 560 of the donors, most TCR beta V segments were observed in productive rearrangements about 87% or about 30% of the time, broadly matching IMGT annotations. Because the 87-base-pair reads could not distinguish some IMGT-functional V segments, including TRBV6-2 and TRBV6-3, those segments were excluded. A group of highly shared sequence variants was considered likely to be a technical artifact of the sequencing pipeline. Because some donors lacked HLA typing at each locus, the association tests relied only on the typed subset. A few of the identified cytomegalovirus-associated TCR beta chains were confirmed in vitro to be specific for cytomegalovirus antigens. Across donors, most TCR sequences were observed very rarely, whereas some public TCRs were present in many individuals. In both the original and validation cohorts, the classifier was reported to diagnose cytomegalovirus status with high specificity and sensitivity. Linkage disequilibrium might explain the correlated functional status among segregating V segments, but an unknown experimental factor could not be excluded. The authors suggested that the approach could potentially be generalized to other disease states and immunological phenotypes. For the cohort, immune exposure information was limited to CMV serostatus. Strong co-occurrence of HLA alleles, especially DR and DQ, made assigning TCR associations to individual alleles difficult. An association between a missense DCLRE1C variant and V-gene and J-gene trimming of TCR beta chains was found in a later genetic analysis and replicated in an independent cohort. According to a later genetic analysis, donors in an Asian-associated ancestry cluster had fewer N-insertions in productive TCRs than the approximately 650-donor mean. Most CMV-associated TCR beta chains appeared to be HLA-restricted in a later analysis, and the HLA associations seemed to be driven largely by CMV exposure. A further reported finding was that TCR beta sequences accurately predicted the HLA-A and HLA-B alleles for most subjects in the first cohort. In this cohort, only TCR beta chains were sequenced, and detectable features were limited by the absence of alpha or paired-chain data.

The cohort consisted of 666 healthy bone marrow donors. Cohort members were all nominally healthy when sampled, although unrecorded immune exposures were likely present. The donor was CMV seronegative and was included in the group of several hundred seronegative cohort members. Every donor gave a peripheral blood sample, and the peripheral blood mononuclear cells from that sample were used for TCR beta sequencing. Genomic DNA was extracted from the blood cell samples with the Qiagen DNeasy Blood Extraction Kit. Between the V and J ends, shortened by 6 bases and 1 base respectively, the junction contains 18 bases. From the cysteine through the phenylalanine, the CDR3 covers 16 amino acids. Solely the CDR3 DNA is kept, with 48 bases framed from the first base. For CDR1 and CDR2, the germline V gene (reference sequence) lists LNHDA and SQIVND. The library was built by means of the immunoSEQ multiplex PCR assay. For the multiplex PCR, a mixture combining 60 forward primers for TCR Vbeta segments and 13 reverse primers for TCR Jbeta segments was used. The CDR3 region of rearranged TCR beta genes was amplified from genomic DNA by a multiplex PCR assay. On the Illumina HiSeq System, the amplified TCR beta libraries were sequenced as 87-base-pair reads. Processing in the source paper ran as follows. In a later analysis, 80 million or so unique TCR beta chains were counted across the approximately 620 repertoires, and around 11 million of these chains were shared by at least two donors. To remove PCR and sequencing errors, raw reads were error-corrected and collapsed into unique sequences using a nearest-neighbor algorithm that merged closely related sequences. CDR3 sequences were aligned to IMGT reference sequences to assign V, D and J gene segments. Each retained sequence needed at least a six-nucleotide match to both a V gene segment and a J gene segment. A rearrangement was called productive if the CDR3 had no stop codons and remained in frame with V and J, and every other rearrangement was called non-productive. CDR3 was defined according to IMGT convention as the region running from the second conserved V-encoded cysteine to the conserved J-encoded phenylalanine. Sequences without an unambiguous match to a single V gene segment were excluded from the earlier analysis of approximately 560 of the donors. In an earlier analysis of approximately 550 of the donors, V segments were called functional above 56.7% productive rearrangements and were called segregating when the between-donor standard deviation exceeded 5%. A statistical classification framework was built to diagnose cytomegalovirus status from the catalog of TCR beta chain sequences. A later analysis assigned V and J genes by comparing TCR nucleotide sequences with IMGT/GENE-DB human TR gene sequences. In a later analysis, CDR3 sequences and most-parsimonious VDJ recombination scenarios were assigned using the TCRdist pipeline. In a later analysis, each TCR beta chain was defined by its CDR3 amino acid sequence together with its V-gene family, and reads without a unique V-gene family were excluded. A later analysis removed 592 highly shared, low-generation-probability nucleotide sequences to deal with suspected cross-contamination and a sequencing artifact. In a later analysis, a clonal expansion index was calculated for each public chain from normalized within-repertoire ranks of inferred template counts. Generation probabilities in a later analysis came from a VDJ recombination model fitted to out-of-frame rearrangements, and those results were checked against IGoR. A later analysis scored TCR-TCR, TCR-HLA and TCR-CMV co-occurrence with hypergeometric tests, applying a repertoire-size bias correction to TCR pairs. False discovery rates were estimated in a later analysis by permuting HLA or CMV assignments 20 times. A later analysis grouped co-occurring TCRs with DBSCAN, adding TCRdist sequence similarity when clustering within HLA-allele-positive subsets. Repertoires with fewer than 30,000 or more than 120,000 public chains were left out of co-occurrence clustering, as were about 5 repertoires with anomalous nucleotide sharing. Imported from immuneACCESS, the table was reduced by TCRdb to in-frame sequences with V and J called. These copies leave out some clones; in studies compared against another copy, an unresolved V gene accounts for under half, and the cause of the remainder is not known. V, J and clone size reflect that table, while D and trimming were determined from the DNA. The sample records 120,000 to 150,000 clones, 65% to 90% of which are singletons. Together, the top ten hold roughly 2.8% of the sample.

Sequencing input: PBMCs. This sequence was found in a young woman in good health and CMV-seronegative. The sequence links TRBV19 to TRBJ2-5; a tentative D call is TRBD2 (6 bases match). Read as DNA, the sequence is TGTGCCAGTAGCCCCCAAAGCGGGTTCTCCCAAGAGACCCAGTACTTC. This gives the protein CASSPQSGFSQETQYF. With the rest looked up from the reference TRBV19 and TRBJ2-5 genes rather than sequenced, the full variable domain is DGGITQSPKYLFRKEGQNVTLSCEQNLNHDAMYWYRQDPGQGLRLIYYSQIVNDFQKGDIAEGYSVSREKKESFPLTVTSAQKNPTAFYLCASSPQSGFSQETQYFGPGTRLLVL.